The sequence of this T cell receptor beta chain was determined in a study of blood T cell repertoires in COVID-19. In the study overall: T cells, B-cell-depleted T cells, or PBMCs provided the cDNA or gDNA that served as material.

As handled by the study authors: The assay estimated nucleated cells by amplifying reference gene primers. Data came from immunoSEQ multiplex PCR; TCRdb stores just in-frame clones and leaves some out. D and trimming come from the DNA, and the V and J calls and clone size come from that table. The sample consists of approximately 66,000 clones, just over 85% of them appearing once. The V segment lost 3 bases and the J segment 5 bases; nucleotides outside the gene matches: 4. The germline CDR1 and CDR2 sequences are SGHTA and FQGNSA. The CDR3 runs 14 residues. The sequenced sample was peripheral blood. The chain couples TRBV7-2 to TRBJ2-1; 7 nucleotides align to TRBD2. The sequence derives from a man between 45 and 60 years old with active COVID-19. CDR3 nucleotide sequence: TGTGCCAGCAGCTTGAGGACTAGAAACAATGAGCAGTTCTTC. Protein sequence: CASSLRTRNNEQFF.